The 13 T cell receptor beta chains in this list originate from one sample, sequenced in a study of blood T cell repertoires in COVID-19. Clones were read by immunoSEQ multiplex PCR, and TCRdb kept only the in-frame ones, dropping some. The sample holds 60,000 to 80,000 clones, roughly 92% seen once. The sample was peripheral blood. The receptors were sampled from a human donor in a cohort sampled during active COVID-19.

V and J are TRBV28 and TRBJ1-2, with 9 bases matching TRBD1. CDR1 and CDR2 from the germline V gene are MDHEN and SYDVKM. This CDR3 has 15 amino acids. V trimming: 10 bases; J trimming: 4 bases; junction bases outside the gene matches: 13. This chain's CDR3 is CATLPPPGQGYGYTF. DNA for the CDR3: TGTGCCACTCTTCCCCCACCGGGACAGGGCTATGGCTACACCTTC.

The rearrangement links TRBV30 to TRBJ1-2; no definite D call. The CDR3 is 15 residues long. Trimming took off 1 base at V and 0 bases at J, with 12 bases between the two ends. Germline V gene sequence: CDR1 GTSNPN, CDR2 SVGIG (reference sequence). CDR3 sequence: CAWSAGLTANYGYTF. CDR3 in DNA: TGTGCCTGGAGTGCCGGACTCACCGCTAACTATGGCTACACCTTC.

This clone was picked up a small number of times. This chain connects TRBV6-5 to TRBJ1-5, with 10 bases aligning to TRBD1. V dropped 9 bases and J dropped 7; count of bases not matched to a gene: 12. This CDR3 is 15 amino acids long. Per germline, CDR1 MNHEY and CDR2 SVGAGI. The CDR3 sequence is CASSDGTGVDQPQHF. The CDR3 nucleotides read TGTGCCAGTTCGGACGGGACAGGGGTGGACCAGCCCCAGCATTTT.

This chain joins TRBV6-6 and TRBJ1-1, with D unclear. V dropped 6 bases and J dropped 1 base, with 12 bases sitting between them. The CDR3 is 14 residues long. Germline V lookup: CDR1 MNHNY, CDR2 SVGAGI (reference sequence). The CDR3 sequence is CASSPILGNTEAFF. As DNA, the CDR3 is TGTGCCAGCAGCCCCATACTAGGGAACACTGAAGCTTTCTTT.

The rearrangement links TRBV7-8 to TRBJ1-1; weak D call: TRBD1 (6 bases). The CDR3 has 19 amino acids. V was cut by 1 base and J by 1 base, with 22 bases left in between. Germline V gives CDR1 SGHVS, CDR2 FQNEAQ. CDR3 coding DNA: TGTGCCAGCAGCTTAGGCTCTCGGCAGGGGAGATTTAAGAACACTGAAGCTTTCTTT. It translates to CASSLGSRQGRFKNTEAFF.

The rearrangement uses TRBV2 and TRBJ2-2; TRBD1 agrees at 9 bases. Trimming at V came to 5 bases and at J to 7 bases, leaving 8 bases not matched to a gene. The CDR3 totals 15 residues. The germline gives CDR1 SNHLY, CDR2 FYNNEI. The CDR3 DNA follows: TGTGCCAGCAGTTTCACAGGGGGCGCGAGCGGGGAGCTGTTTTTT. Amino acids: CASSFTGGASGELFF.

The CDR3 loop reads CASSSMPGLAGPGELFF. CDR3 bases: TGTGCCAGCAGCTCAATGCCGGGACTAGCGGGCCCCGGGGAGCTGTTTTTT. The chain recombines TRBV7-2 with TRBJ2-2; 12 positions match TRBD2. The ends lost 4 bases at V and 6 bases at J; junction bases unmatched: 9. Germline CDR1 reads SGHTA; CDR2 reads FQGNSA. The CDR3 is made up of 17 amino acids.

The chain employs TRBV18 and TRBJ2-7; D is possibly TRBD1 (6 bases). Looked up from germline, CDR1 is KGHSH and CDR2 is LQKENI. V was clipped by 6 bases and J by 3 bases, with 12 bases between them. The CDR3 totals 13 residues. This CDR3 reads CASSRTDYYEQYF. The CDR3 nucleotides read TGTGCCAGCTCCCGGACAGACTACTACGAGCAGTACTTC.

The chain has TRBV29-1 and TRBJ1-3; the D is unclear. The CDR3 runs to 13 residues. Trimming left V 4 bases short and J 0 bases short, with 7 bases between. Germline V gene data show CDR1 as SQVTM and CDR2 as ANQGSEA. The CDR3 nucleotides read TGCAGCGTTGGACTGAGCTCTGGAAACACCATATATTTT. This gives the protein CSVGLSSGNTIYF.

The CDR3 protein is CASSLGAATGISSEQYF. Written as DNA, the CDR3 is TGTGCCAGCAGCTTAGGGGCGGCTACAGGGATCAGTAGCGAGCAGTACTTC. This chain uses TRBV7-6 with TRBJ2-7; D is possibly TRBD1 (6 bases). V was cut by 1 base and J by 6 bases, with 22 bases left in between. The CDR3 contains 17 residues. Germline values: CDR1 SGHVS, CDR2 FNYEAQ.

The V and J genes are TRBV9 and TRBJ1-3; perhaps TRBD1 as D (5 bases). CDR3 size: 15 residues. Trimming shortened V by 0 bases and J by 8 bases, and 15 bases separated the two germline ends. Germline CDR1 SGDLS, CDR2 YYNGEE. This CDR3 is CASSVGGTGLDTIYF. CDR3 DNA sequence: TGTGCCAGCAGCGTAGGGGGAACAGGATTGGACACCATATATTTT.

V usage is TRBV15 and J usage is TRBJ2-7; no firm D call. CDR1 LNHNV and CDR2 YYDKDF come from the germline V gene (reference sequence). The CDR3 runs to 16 residues. V was pared by 0 bases and J by 2 bases, with 14 bases between. CDR3 loop: CATSRDLRSRPYEQYF. The DNA of the CDR3 is TGTGCCACCAGCAGAGATTTGCGTTCTCGCCCCTACGAGCAGTACTTC.

The genes are TRBV9 and TRBJ2-1; 9 bases agree with TRBD2. The trim removed 0 bases at V and 4 bases at J, leaving 11 bases unmatched. Germline-derived CDR1 and CDR2 are SGDLS and YYNGEE. There are 18 residues in the CDR3. The chain's CDR3 is CASSVAPLAGALYNEQFF. In nucleotides, the CDR3 is TGTGCCAGCAGCGTAGCACCGTTAGCGGGAGCTTTATACAATGAGCAGTTCTTC.